These T cell receptor beta chains were read from a single sample in a study of blood T cell repertoires in COVID-19. Assay: immunoSEQ multiplex PCR; the TCRdb copy retains only in-frame clones and omits some. The sample contains some 120,000 clones, about 89% of which appear only once. Sequencing was performed on peripheral blood. The receptors here all came from a human donor with acute or convalescent COVID-19. The donor label of this sample is uncertain. The CDR3 runs from the conserved cysteine through the conserved F or W.

j_call v_call cdr3_aa
TRBJ2-3 TRBV30 CAWSVRVGDTQYF
TRBJ1-2 TRBV3-1/TRBV3-2 CASSQQGVNYGYTF
TRBJ1-5 TRBV5-1 CASSLTGNQPQHF
TRBJ2-1 TRBV11-2 CASSHTPEQFF
TRBJ1-1 TRBV28 CASSLPSDTEAFF
TRBJ2-2 TRBV19 CASSRGYGTGELFF
TRBJ1-5 TRBV28 CASSPNNQPQHF
TRBJ2-2 TRBV24-1 CATRAENTGELFF
TRBJ2-3 TRBV7-9 CASSLGEFLDTDTQYF
TRBJ1-1 TRBV30 CAWTEGGAEAFF
TRBJ1-5 TRBV7-9 CASSSDRDGQPQHF
TRBJ2-5 TRBV7-2 CASSFVLARHQETQYF
TRBJ2-1 TRBV13 CASSKRRLAAYNEQFF
TRBJ2-2 TRBV28 CASSRGLADTGELFF
TRBJ2-3 TRBV5-6 CASSFGVTDTQYF
TRBJ1-2 TRBV7-3 CASSYDRNYGYTF
TRBJ2-2 TRBV7-3 CASSWTSGRDLPGELFF
TRBJ2-3 TRBV7-2 CASSQFLAGGPDTQYF
TRBJ2-1 TRBV2 CASSEAGRGIALFF
TRBJ1-4 TRBV18 CASTDRSMSEKLFF
TRBJ2-5 TRBV18 CASSPLSYRDKETQYF
TRBJ1-2 TRBV28 CASSFGWNYGYTF
TRBJ1-6 TRBV6-5 CASRGTGSSPLHF
TRBJ1-4 TRBV15 CATSRDRGDNEKLFF
TRBJ1-1 TRBV6-5 CASKTQGDTEAFF
TRBJ2-5 TRBV7-2 CASSLTKGQGVRETQYF
TRBJ2-3 TRBV9 CASSVLPTSTDTQYF
TRBJ1-3 TRBV5-4 CASRSGTGGNTIYF
TRBJ1-2 TRBV5-4 CASSPIQGANYGYTF
TRBJ1-5 TRBV19 CASSTSGLGNQPQHF
TRBJ2-7 TRBV15 CATSRGGGVSYEQYF
TRBJ2-1 TRBV7-9 CASSLGRYNEQFF
TRBJ2-7 TRBV19 CASSTNPGLARLMCAYEQYF
TRBJ2-1 TRBV12-3/TRBV12-4 CASSLRGPEQFF
TRBJ1-2 TRBV6-6 CASNKGLTGFDYGYTF
TRBJ1-3 TRBV2 CASSATGNTIYF
TRBJ1-5 TRBV10-3 CAISDTLAEYSNQPQHF
TRBJ1-3 TRBV9 CASSVAGLPYSGNTIYF
TRBJ2-1 TRBV29-1 CSVERLAGEQFF
TRBJ1-1 TRBV30 CAWSIRQGSEAFF
TRBJ2-7 TRBV16 CASSQSTYYEQYF
TRBJ1-4 TRBV28 CASSEQGANEKLFF